This record concerns one T cell receptor beta chain sequence. Its antigen remains unknown. This same CDR3 is encoded by further DNA sequences in the sample. This sample stems from a study of shared clonotypes between healthy human individuals. Overall study context: Each donor's CD4 naive and CD4 memory cells filled three plates apiece, CD8 naive two, and CD8 memory one. Study-wide results and limits: Sharing across four donors was highest in naive CD4 (around 5%) and lowest in memory CD8 (about 0.4%). Memory subsets generally showed lower estimated richness than naive subsets. Only blood samples were collected, and tissue repertoires likely differ.

Measured with immunoSEQ multiplex PCR; TCRdb has only the in-frame clones, and not every one. The repertoire consists of around 2.5 million clones, with roughly 93% occurring once and the leading ten covering 0.36%. The germline V gene encodes CDR1 KGHSH and CDR2 LQKENI. This CDR3 region has 13 residues. The V gene lost 3 bases and the J gene lost 7 bases, with 10 bases spanning the gap. This receptor was identified in a man between 18 and 35 years old in good health. Some clones in this sample may be carry-over from other donors' samples. The chain links TRBV18 to TRBJ1-5, with a tentative D call TRBD1 (5 bases). Sequencing was performed on naive CD4+ T cells from PBMCs. Indicated subset: CD45RA+ positively selected. For the CDR3, the DNA is TGTGCCAGCTCACCGGGGTCAGGGCAGCCCCAGCATTTT. Translation gives CASSPGSGQPQHF.